One sample yielded the 24 T cell receptor beta chains listed below, sequenced in a study of neurological immune-mediated disorders. TCRdb re-derived calls from the 5' RACE reads in MiXCR, one entry per CDR3 protein. Of about 15,000 distinct CDR3 sequences in the sample, 3.5% were seen once. The sample consisted of CD8+ T cells from blood. These receptor sequences come from a woman between 40 and 55 years old in good health.

This clonotype has at least ten counts. The V and J genes are TRBV21-1 and TRBJ2-7; the D segment call TRBD1 is taken from the table without a DNA check. TRBV21-1 is a pseudogene locus. The CDR3 spans 15 residues. This CDR3 is CAREGRKRSSYEQYF. CDR3 nucleotides: TGTGCCAGGGAGGGGCGCAAGCGATCATCCTACGAGCAGTACTTC.

This clonotype was recorded many times. The chain links TRBV5-1 to TRBJ1-1; D unclear. The germline CDR1 and CDR2 sequences are SGHRS and YFSETQ. The CDR3 runs to 12 residues. V was shortened by 5 bases and J by 1 base, with 6 bases between the two germline ends. The chain's CDR3 is CASRLTNTEAFF. CDR3 sequence (DNA): TGCGCCAGCAGACTCACGAACACTGAAGCTTTCTTT.

This clonotype was seen repeatedly, ten times or more. This chain uses TRBV20-1 with TRBJ2-1; TRBD2 agrees at 11 bases. Germline V gene data show CDR1 as DFQATT and CDR2 as SNEGSKA (reference sequence). V lost 0 bases, J lost 7 bases, and 8 bases stayed unmatched. The CDR3 consists of 16 residues. CDR3 DNA sequence: TGCAGTGCTAGAGATTATCGCACTAGCGGGAGTAATGAGCAGTTCTTC. Protein product: CSARDYRTSGSNEQFF.

There are many counts of this clonotype. The J gene is TRBJ1-5, the V gene TRBV6-2 or TRBV6-3; tentatively, D is TRBD1 (6 bases). V was shortened by 10 bases and J by 4 bases, with 14 bases between the two germline ends. The CDR3 extends over 13 amino acids. Germline V lookup: CDR1 MNHEY, CDR2 SVGEGT. DNA of the CDR3: TGTGCCACTACGGACAGCGTTAATCAGCCCCAGCATTTT. As protein: CATTDSVNQPQHF.

This clonotype was recorded at least ten times. The chain couples TRBV25-1 to TRBJ1-1; no firm D call. Germline-derived CDR1 and CDR2 are MGHDK and SYGVNS. This CDR3 contains 15 residues. The V gene lost 4 bases and the J gene lost 5 bases, with 17 bases spanning the gap. CDR3 sequence: CASSASTDEQTEAFF. As DNA, the CDR3 is TGTGCCAGCAGTGCCTCGACTGACGAACAGACTGAAGCTTTCTTT. Full variable domain (rest looked up from reference TRBV25-1 and TRBJ1-1): EADIYQTPRYLVIGTGKKITLECSQTMGHDKMYWYQQDPGMELHLIHYSYGVNSTEKGDLSSESTVSRIRTEHFPLTLESARPSHTSQYLCASSASTDEQTEAFFGQGTRLTVV.

The sample holds many counts of this clonotype. The V and J genes are TRBV5-1 and TRBJ1-5; 9 bases agree with TRBD1. CDR1 SGHRS and CDR2 YFSETQ come from the germline V gene. The length of the CDR3 is 14 residues. Trimming took 4 bases from V and 8 from J; bases not matched to a gene: 7. The CDR3 DNA reads as TGCGCCAGCAGCGACGGGACAGGGTCAGAGCCCCAGCATTTT. It specifies CASSDGTGSEPQHF.

This clonotype was picked up a small number of times. The chain is built from TRBV5-1 and TRBJ2-2; 9 bases map to TRBD2. Germline assignment: CDR1 SGHRS and CDR2 YFSETQ. Trimming took 1 base from V and 0 from J; bases not matched to a gene: 4. The CDR3 loop spans 17 amino acids. CDR3 amino acids: CASSLFLAGSNTGELFF. The DNA for the CDR3 is TGCGCCAGCAGCTTGTTCCTAGCGGGATCGAACACCGGGGAGCTGTTTTTT.

This clonotype came up many times. The chain uses TRBV10-2 and TRBJ2-3; D is unclear. V gave up 6 bases and J gave up 6 bases, with 10 bases separating them. Germline values: CDR1 WSHSY, CDR2 SAAADI. The CDR3 length is 12 residues. CDR3 DNA: TGCGCCAGCAGCGGGTCGTTGGATACGCAGTATTTT. It codes for CASSGSLDTQYF.

This clonotype was detected many times. The genes are TRBV6-2 or TRBV6-3 and TRBJ2-6; D not resolved. There are 17 residues in the CDR3. Trimming stripped 4 bases from V and 0 bases from J, with 13 bases between. In germline, CDR1 is MNHEY, CDR2 SVGEGT. CDR3 coding DNA: TGTGCCAGCAGTTCCTTACCCGGCTACTCTGGGGCCAACGTCCTGACTTTC. This encodes CASSSLPGYSGANVLTF.

This clonotype was seen at least ten times. The chain is built from TRBV7-6 and TRBJ1-3; a possible D gene is TRBD1 (5 bases). CDR3 length equals 17 residues. The ends were cut back, 1 base at V and 0 bases at J, with 13 bases in the middle. From germline, CDR1 is SGHVS and CDR2 FNYEAQ. The CDR3 is CASSLGSWTSSGNTIYF. DNA of the CDR3: TGTGCCAGCAGCTTAGGATCTTGGACAAGCTCTGGAAACACCATATATTTT.

This clonotype was observed at least ten times. This sequence joins TRBV29-1 and TRBJ2-1; 9 bases are a match to TRBD2. J lost 4 bases, V lost 5 bases, and 9 bases had no gene match. The CDR3 length is 15 residues. Per the germline V gene, CDR1 is SQVTM and CDR2 is ANQGSEA. The CDR3 bases are TGCAGCGTTCTCTCTGGCGGGAGGGCTTACAATGAGCAGTTCTTC. This encodes CSVLSGGRAYNEQFF.

This clonotype occurred many times. The chain links TRBV7-3 to TRBJ2-1; 12 bases are a match to TRBD2. The CDR3 extends over 17 amino acids. The J segment lost 5 bases and the V segment lost 3 bases, leaving 8 bases of the junction unmatched. CDR1 is SGHTA and CDR2 is FQGTGA in the germline V gene. CDR3 nucleotide sequence: TGTGCCAGCAGCTTTCGACTTGGACTAGCGGGAAACAATGAGCAGTTCTTC. This gives the protein CASSFRLGLAGNNEQFF.

This clonotype was detected many times. This chain uses TRBV15 with TRBJ2-1; no clear D gene. Trimming removed 6 bases from V and 5 bases from J, with 11 bases in between. This CDR3 region has 13 residues. Germline loops: CDR1 LNHNV, CDR2 YYDKDF (reference sequence). The CDR3 region has the DNA TGTGCCACCAGTCGGTCCCGTCACAATGAGCAGTTCTTC. Its protein is CATSRSRHNEQFF. The full variable domain, rest sourced from reference TRBV15 and TRBJ2-1, is DAMVIQNPRYQVTQFGKPVTLSCSQTLNHNVMYWYQQKSSQAPKLLFHYYDKDFNNEADTPDNFQSRRPNTSFCFLDIRSPGLGDTAMYLCATSRSRHNEQFFGPGTRLTVL.

This clonotype was seen many times. The J gene is TRBJ1-4, the V gene TRBV20-1; 9 bases map to TRBD1. CDR3 size: 13 residues. Per the germline V gene, CDR1 is DFQATT and CDR2 is SNEGSKA (reference sequence). V shed 5 bases, J shed 5 bases, and the junction held 3 bases outside the gene matches. CDR3 DNA: TGCAGTGCTGTGGACAGGGGCAATGAAAAACTGTTTTTT. This encodes CSAVDRGNEKLFF.

This clonotype has at least ten counts. The chain is built from TRBV12-3 or TRBV12-4 and TRBJ2-7, with 8 bases matching TRBD1. The CDR3 is 14 amino acids. V trimming: 7 bases; J trimming: 4 bases; junction bases outside the gene matches: 9. As DNA, the CDR3 is TGTGCCAGCAAGGGACCAGGGGGCAAATACGAGCAGTACTTC. Translated, it gives CASKGPGGKYEQYF.

This clonotype has ten or more counts. V and J are TRBV28 and TRBJ2-7, with 10 bases identical to TRBD1. The CDR3 totals 17 residues. V shed 4 bases and J 0 bases; nucleotides not matched to a gene: 9. CDR1 MDHEN and CDR2 SYDVKM come from the germline V gene. The CDR3 DNA reads TGTGCCAGCAGTTCCGGGACAGGGGACGGTTACTCCTACGAGCAGTACTTC. Translating it yields CASSSGTGDGYSYEQYF.

In this sample, this clonotype turned up many times. This rearrangement joins TRBV15 to TRBJ1-5; unclear D gene. The CDR3 spans 12 residues. Trimming took off 3 bases at V and 7 bases at J, with 7 bases between the two ends. Germline loops: CDR1 LNHNV, CDR2 YYDKDF (reference sequence). For the CDR3, the DNA is TGTGCCACCAGCAGCCGGGCCCAGCCCCAGCATTTT. Residues: CATSSRAQPQHF.

This clonotype appeared many times. The chain has TRBV4-1 and TRBJ2-7; 9 bases match TRBD2. The ends lost 0 bases at V and 7 bases at J; junction bases unmatched: 7. Per the germline V gene, CDR1 is MGHRA and CDR2 is YSYEKL. The CDR3 runs 15 residues. CDR3: CASSQDVAGVREQYF. The CDR3 DNA reads as TGCGCCAGCAGCCAAGATGTAGCGGGAGTTCGAGAGCAGTACTTC.

Ten or more counts support this clonotype. This chain links TRBV12-3 or TRBV12-4 with TRBJ2-1; TRBD2 might be the D (7 bases). V was cut by 4 bases and J by 7 bases, with 14 bases left in between. The CDR3 runs 14 residues. CDR3 sequence: CASSSPRGGNEQFF. The CDR3 DNA is TGTGCCAGCAGTTCACCAAGGGGGGGGAATGAGCAGTTCTTC.

This clonotype was detected many times. This chain connects TRBV20-1 to TRBJ2-2; D is perhaps TRBD1 or TRBD2 (6 bases each). CDR1 and CDR2 from the germline V gene are DFQATT and SNEGSKA (reference sequence). The CDR3 covers 14 residues. The V and J ends lost 1 base and 6 bases respectively, with 12 bases between them. The CDR3 here is CSARAYREAGELFF. CDR3 DNA: TGCAGTGCTAGAGCGTACAGGGAGGCCGGGGAGCTGTTTTTT.

There are many counts of this clonotype. The chain employs TRBV28 and TRBJ2-5; 10 positions agree with TRBD2. The CDR3 totals 16 residues. Trimming took 6 bases from V and 4 from J; bases not matched to a gene: 11. Germline CDR1 is MDHEN and CDR2 is SYDVKM. Here the CDR3 DNA reads TGTGCCAGCAGAAAAGGGCTAGCGGGAGAGGTAGAGACCCAGTACTTC. This translates into CASRKGLAGEVETQYF.

Many counts were recorded for this clonotype. This sequence joins TRBV6-2 or TRBV6-3 and TRBJ2-7; the match to TRBD2 covers 7 bases. V gave up 2 bases and J gave up 3 bases; unmatched junction bases: 13. Germline V gene sequence: CDR1 MNHEY, CDR2 SVGEGT. The CDR3 runs to 17 residues. CDR3 bases: TGTGCCAGCAGTTACCACACGCAAGCGGGAACCCACTACGAGCAGTACTTC. This sequence encodes CASSYHTQAGTHYEQYF.

This clonotype was observed many times. V is TRBV10-3 and J is TRBJ2-1; 13 nucleotides match TRBD2. Per germline, CDR1 ENHRY and CDR2 SYGVKD. This CDR3 region has 24 residues. The V and J ends lost 0 bases and 7 bases, in that order; junction bases with no gene match: 27. The DNA of the CDR3 is TGTGCCATCAGTGAGTCAGACTGGACAGACCCCACACGGACCGGGACTAGCGGGACTAATGAGCAGTTCTTC. Amino acid sequence: CAISESDWTDPTRTGTSGTNEQFF.

This clonotype was detected many times. The CDR3 DNA reads TGCGCCAGCAGCCAAGGCGGGGAATACAATGAGCAGTTCTTC. The encoded protein is CASSQGGEYNEQFF. The chain carries TRBV4-3 and TRBJ2-1, with D perhaps matching TRBD2 (6 bases). The CDR3 extends over 14 amino acids. CDR1 and CDR2 from the germline V gene are LGHNA and YSLEER. The V end was cut by 1 base, the J end by 4 bases, with 8 bases between.